This T cell receptor (beta chain) derives from a study of regulatory T cells in long-lasting Graves disease. Study overall: Positive TSH receptor antibodies alongside over 5 years of antithyroid drugs were what marked Graves' disease as persistent.

Findings and limits, study-wide: Patients with persistent disease showed a bias toward TRBV28, TRBJ1-2 and TRBJ2-5. Few sampled subjects may have lowered accuracy.

As for time point: persistent/refractory GD, antithyroid drugs over 5 years with positive TRAb. PBMC-derived RNA was used for the TCR library. This clonotype was seen a handful of times. The target antigen is unknown. Its ends do not fully match the called genes, so a read error is possible. This CDR3 is 14 amino acids long. Building the TCR beta libraries relied on iRepertoire HTBI primers, and CDR3 regions underwent Arm-PCR. TCRdb fed the multiplex PCR reads into MiXCR, producing one record per CDR3 protein. The sample contains fewer than 550,000 distinct CDR3 sequences, 20% to 25% of which appear only once.

The rearrangement links TRBV12-3 or TRBV12-4 to TRBJ2-3; D not resolved. Sequencing used peripheral blood mononuclear cells (PBMCs), obtained when the disease was refractory, from a patient treated with antithyroid drugs. The source of this sequence is a female donor with Graves disease. CDR3 sequence (DNA): TGTGCCAGCAGTAAACTACATAGCACAGATACGCAGTATTTC. As protein: CASSKLHSTDTQYF.